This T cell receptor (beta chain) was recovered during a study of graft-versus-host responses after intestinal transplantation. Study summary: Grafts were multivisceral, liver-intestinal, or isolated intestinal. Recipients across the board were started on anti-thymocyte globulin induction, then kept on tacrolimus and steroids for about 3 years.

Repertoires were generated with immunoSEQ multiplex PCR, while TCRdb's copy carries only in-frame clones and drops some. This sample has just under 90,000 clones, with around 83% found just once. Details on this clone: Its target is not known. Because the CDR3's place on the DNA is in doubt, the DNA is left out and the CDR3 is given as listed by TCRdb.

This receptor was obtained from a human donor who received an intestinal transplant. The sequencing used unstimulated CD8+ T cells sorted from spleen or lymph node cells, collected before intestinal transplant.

The CDR3: CASSFGKGAPFF. The V call is TRBV27, the J call TRBJ2-1; the D call TRBD1 from the table was never checked on the DNA. Germline V gives CDR1 MNHEY, CDR2 SMNVEV (reference sequence). From its first to its last residue, the CDR3 has 12 amino acids.